This TCR beta chain was documented in a study of blood T cell repertoires in COVID-19. Study background: The study drew acute and convalescent COVID-19 samples from the United States, Italy and Spain. Sources were T cells, B-cell-depleted T cells, or PBMCs; the material itself was cDNA or gDNA.

In the study's own analysis: Amplified reference gene primers provided the basis for estimating nucleated cell counts. Sequenced by immunoSEQ multiplex PCR; TCRdb stores in-frame clones only, minus some. V and J calls and clone size are given by that table; D and trimming were obtained from the DNA. The sample shows about 210,000 clones, 82% of them seen only once. V was shortened by 6 bases and J by 0 bases, with 12 bases between the two germline ends. The CDR3 spans 15 residues. The germline V gene has CDR1 MNHEY and CDR2 SVGAGI. Seattle's cohort entered during active infection and was followed longitudinally.

Specimen: peripheral blood. The V gene is TRBV6-5, the J gene TRBJ1-3; tentatively, D is TRBD1 (6 bases). The receptor comes from a woman aged 55-70 years with COVID-19, enrolled during active disease. The CDR3 sequence is CASRNQGSSGNTIYF. The DNA of the CDR3 is TGTGCCAGCAGGAATCAGGGGAGCTCTGGAAACACCATATATTTT.